What follows are 2 T cell receptor beta chains derived from one specimen sequenced in a study of human T cells and chemical hapten exposure. As to time point: patch test 1, 2 weeks after DPC sensitization. The sample's treatment: therapeutic diphenylcyclopropenone sensitization with weekly scalp DPC. In TCRdb, the RACE reads were re-called with MiXCR into one record per CDR3 protein. The sample has some 200,000 distinct CDR3 sequences, about 20% seen once. The sequences come from whole blood, collected in connection with sensitization to the hapten diphenylcyclopropenone (DPC). All receptors come from a woman between 45 and 60 years old with alopecia areata. Some clones in this sample may be carry-over from other donors' samples.

There are a few counts of this clonotype. This rearrangement joins TRBV29-1 to TRBJ2-3; 9 bases are a match to TRBD2. V dropped 3 bases and J dropped 2; count of bases not matched to a gene: 3. The CDR3 runs 14 residues. Germline CDR1 reads SQVTM; CDR2 reads ANQGSEA. The CDR3 sequence is CSVDLAGFTDTQYF. CDR3 in DNA: TGCAGCGTTGACCTAGCGGGGTTCACAGATACGCAGTATTTT.

The chain combines TRBV2 with TRBJ2-1; 10 bases are a match to TRBD2. The junction had 9 bases not matched to a gene; V was cut back by 4 bases and J by 0 bases. CDR1 is SNHLY and CDR2 is FYNNEI in the germline V gene. The CDR3 loop spans 18 amino acids. The CDR3 region has the DNA TGTGCCAGCAGTGGAAAATCACTAGCGGGACTCTCCTACAATGAGCAGTTCTTC. Its translation: CASSGKSLAGLSYNEQFF.